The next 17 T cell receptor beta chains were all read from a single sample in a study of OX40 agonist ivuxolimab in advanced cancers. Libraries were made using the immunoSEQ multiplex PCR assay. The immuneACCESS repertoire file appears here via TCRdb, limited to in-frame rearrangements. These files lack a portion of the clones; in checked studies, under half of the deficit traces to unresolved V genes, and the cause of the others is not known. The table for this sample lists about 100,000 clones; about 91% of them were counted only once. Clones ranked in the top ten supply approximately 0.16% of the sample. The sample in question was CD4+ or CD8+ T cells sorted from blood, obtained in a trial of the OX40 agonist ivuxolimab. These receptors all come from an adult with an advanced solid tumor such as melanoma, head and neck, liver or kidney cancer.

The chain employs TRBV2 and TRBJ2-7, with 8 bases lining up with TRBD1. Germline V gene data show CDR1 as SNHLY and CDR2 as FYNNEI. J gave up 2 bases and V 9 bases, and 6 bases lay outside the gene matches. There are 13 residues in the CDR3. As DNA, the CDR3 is TGTGCCAGATCCGGGACAGGACCCTACGAGCAGTACTTC. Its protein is CARSGTGPYEQYF.

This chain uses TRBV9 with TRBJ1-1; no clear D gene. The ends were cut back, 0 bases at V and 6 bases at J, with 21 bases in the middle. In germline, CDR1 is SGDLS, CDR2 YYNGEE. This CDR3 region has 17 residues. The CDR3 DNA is TGTGCCAGCAGCGTAGGTCCAGGCCTCGGAGAGGCCGCTGAAGCTTTCTTT. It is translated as CASSVGPGLGEAAEAFF.

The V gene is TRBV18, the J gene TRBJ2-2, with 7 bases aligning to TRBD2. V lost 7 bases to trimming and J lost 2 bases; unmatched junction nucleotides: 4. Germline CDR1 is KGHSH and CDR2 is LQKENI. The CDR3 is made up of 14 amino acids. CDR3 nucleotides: TGTGCCAGCTACCCGGGACTAAACACCGGGGAGCTGTTTTTT. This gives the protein CASYPGLNTGELFF.

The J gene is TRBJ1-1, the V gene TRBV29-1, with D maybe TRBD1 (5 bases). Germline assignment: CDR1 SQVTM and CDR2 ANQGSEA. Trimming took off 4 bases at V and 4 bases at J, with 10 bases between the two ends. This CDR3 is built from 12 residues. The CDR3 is CSVGGGSTEAFF. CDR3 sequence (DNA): TGCAGCGTTGGGGGGGGGTCCACTGAAGCTTTCTTT.

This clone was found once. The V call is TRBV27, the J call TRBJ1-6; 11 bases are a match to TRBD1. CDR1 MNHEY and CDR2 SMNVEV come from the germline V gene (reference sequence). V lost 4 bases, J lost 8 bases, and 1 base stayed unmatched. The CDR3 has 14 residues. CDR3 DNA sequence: TGTGCCAGCAGTTCGGACAGGGGGCATTCACCCCTCCACTTT. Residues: CASSSDRGHSPLHF.

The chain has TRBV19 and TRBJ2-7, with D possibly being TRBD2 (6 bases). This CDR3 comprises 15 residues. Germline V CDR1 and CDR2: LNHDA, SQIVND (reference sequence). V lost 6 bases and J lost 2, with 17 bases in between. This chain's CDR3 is CASRSRGWSTYEQYF. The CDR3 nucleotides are TGTGCCAGTAGGTCACGGGGGTGGTCAACCTACGAGCAGTACTTC.

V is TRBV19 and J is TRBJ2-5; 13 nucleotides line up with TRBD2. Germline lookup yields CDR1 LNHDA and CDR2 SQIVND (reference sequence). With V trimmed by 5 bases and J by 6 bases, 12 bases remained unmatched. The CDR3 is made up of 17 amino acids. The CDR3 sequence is CASSPRTSGSPLKTQYF. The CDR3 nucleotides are TGTGCCAGTAGTCCGCGGACTAGCGGGAGCCCGCTTAAGACCCAGTACTTC.

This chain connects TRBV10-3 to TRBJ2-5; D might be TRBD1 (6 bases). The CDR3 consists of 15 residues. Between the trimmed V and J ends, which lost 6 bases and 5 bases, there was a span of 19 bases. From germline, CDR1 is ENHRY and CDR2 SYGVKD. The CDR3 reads CAIRGDTRPWETQYF. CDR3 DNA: TGTGCCATCAGGGGGGACACACGCCCATGGGAGACCCAGTACTTC.

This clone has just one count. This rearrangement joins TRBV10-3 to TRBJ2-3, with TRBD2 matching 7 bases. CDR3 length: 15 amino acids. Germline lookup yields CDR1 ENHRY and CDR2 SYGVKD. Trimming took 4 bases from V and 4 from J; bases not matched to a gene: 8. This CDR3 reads CAISVGGGRADTQYF. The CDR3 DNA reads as TGTGCCATCAGTGTTGGGGGAGGGCGGGCAGATACGCAGTATTTT.

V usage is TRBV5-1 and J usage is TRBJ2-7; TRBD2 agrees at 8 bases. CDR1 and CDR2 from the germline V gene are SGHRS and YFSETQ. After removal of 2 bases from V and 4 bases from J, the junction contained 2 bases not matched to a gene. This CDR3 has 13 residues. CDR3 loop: CASSLSGGYEQYF. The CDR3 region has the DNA TGCGCCAGCAGCTTAAGCGGGGGTTACGAGCAGTACTTC.

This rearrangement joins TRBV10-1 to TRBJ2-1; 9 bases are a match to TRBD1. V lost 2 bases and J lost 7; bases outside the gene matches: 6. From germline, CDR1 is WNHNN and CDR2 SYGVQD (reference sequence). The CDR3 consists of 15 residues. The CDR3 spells CASSETRQGGNEQFF. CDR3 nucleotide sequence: TGCGCCAGCAGTGAGACCCGACAGGGGGGGAATGAGCAGTTCTTC.

The CDR3 sequence: CASSQTGDFKLFF. The CDR3 coding sequence is TGCGCCAGCAGCCAAACAGGGGATTTTAAACTGTTTTTT. V gene TRBV4-1 combines with J gene TRBJ1-4; 7 bases align to TRBD1. This CDR3 is 13 amino acids long. Trimming cost V 2 bases and J 11 bases; bases outside gene matches: 5. Germline assignment: CDR1 MGHRA and CDR2 YSYEKL.

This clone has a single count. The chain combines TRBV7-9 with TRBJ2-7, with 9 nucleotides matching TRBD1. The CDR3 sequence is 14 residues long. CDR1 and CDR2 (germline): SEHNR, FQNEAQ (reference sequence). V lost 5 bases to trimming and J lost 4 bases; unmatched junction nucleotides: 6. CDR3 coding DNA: TGTGCCAGCAGCCCAGACAGGGGGGGTTACGAGCAGTACTTC. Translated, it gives CASSPDRGGYEQYF. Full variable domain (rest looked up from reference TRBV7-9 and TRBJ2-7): DTGVSQNPRHKITKRGQNVTFRCDPISEHNRLYWYRQTLGQGPEFLTYFQNEAQLEKSRLLSDRFSAERPKGSFSTLEIQRTEQGDSAMYLCASSPDRGGYEQYFGPGTRLTVT.

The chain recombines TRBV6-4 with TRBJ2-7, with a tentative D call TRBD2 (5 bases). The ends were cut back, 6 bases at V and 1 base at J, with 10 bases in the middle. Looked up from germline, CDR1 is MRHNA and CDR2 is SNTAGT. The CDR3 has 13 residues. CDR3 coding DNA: TGTGCCAGCAGGACGGGGAGATCCTACGAGCAGTACTTC. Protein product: CASRTGRSYEQYF.

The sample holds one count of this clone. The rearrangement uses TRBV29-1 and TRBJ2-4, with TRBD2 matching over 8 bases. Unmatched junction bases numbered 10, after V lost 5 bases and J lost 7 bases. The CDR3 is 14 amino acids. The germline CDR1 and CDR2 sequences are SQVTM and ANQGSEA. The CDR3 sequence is CSVQPSGSVNIQYF. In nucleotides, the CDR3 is TGCAGCGTTCAGCCCAGCGGGAGTGTTAACATTCAGTACTTC.

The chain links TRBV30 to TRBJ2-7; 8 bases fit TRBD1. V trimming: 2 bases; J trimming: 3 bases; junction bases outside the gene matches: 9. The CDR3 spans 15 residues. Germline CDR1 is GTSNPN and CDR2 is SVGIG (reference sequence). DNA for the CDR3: TGTGCCTGGAGTTTCAGGGGGCAGGGGGTCTACGAGCAGTACTTC. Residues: CAWSFRGQGVYEQYF. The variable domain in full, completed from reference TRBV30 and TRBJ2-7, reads SQTIHQWPATLVQPVGSPLSLECTVEGTSNPNLYWYRQAAGRGLQLLFYSVGIGQISSEVPQNLSASRPQDRQFILSSKKLLLSDSGFYLCAWSFRGQGVYEQYFGPGTRLTVT.

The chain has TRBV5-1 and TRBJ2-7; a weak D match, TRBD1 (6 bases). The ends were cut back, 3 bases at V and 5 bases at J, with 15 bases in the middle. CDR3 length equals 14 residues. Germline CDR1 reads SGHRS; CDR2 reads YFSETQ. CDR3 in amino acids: CASSSAQTGHEQYF. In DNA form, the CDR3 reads TGCGCCAGCAGCTCCGCCCAGACAGGCCACGAGCAGTACTTC.